This is a list of T cell receptor beta chains from one sample in a study of post-analysis software for immune sequencing data. TCRdb used MiXCR to reprocess the PCR reads, holding one entry per CDR3 protein. The repertoire consists of 650,000 to 900,000 distinct CDR3 sequences, with around 45% occurring once and the leading ten covering around 4.7%. The sequenced material came from blood. These receptors all come from a girl aged 10-17 years with multiple sclerosis. Each CDR3 is given with its conserved first and last residue. A D gene is named only where the DNA matches it firmly. Only some rows state a clone size, as once, few, many or a class for expanded clones.

V: TRBV6-2/TRBV6-3; size: NA; D: NA; J: TRBJ2-1; CDR3: CASSASHEQFF; DNA: TGTGCCAGCAGTGCGTCGCATGAGCAGTTCTTC
V: TRBV20-1; size: NA; D: TRBD2; J: TRBJ2-3; CDR3: CSASASGRSTDTQYF; DNA: TGCAGTGCTAGTGCTAGCGGGAGGTCAACAGATACGCAGTATTTT
V: TRBV12-3/TRBV12-4; size: NA; D: NA; J: TRBJ1-2; CDR3: CASSFTGGLSYGYTF; DNA: TGTGCCAGCAGTTTCACTGGGGGGCTCTCCTATGGCTACACCTTC
V: TRBV28; size: NA; D: TRBD1; J: TRBJ2-3; CDR3: CASSSQGQADTQYF; DNA: TGTGCCAGCAGCTCCCAAGGACAGGCCGATACGCAGTATTTT
V: TRBV20-1; size: NA; D: NA; J: TRBJ1-4; CDR3: CSTRSNRGTTQEKLFF; DNA: TGCAGTACTAGATCGAATAGGGGGACGACCCAAGAAAAACTGTTTTTT
V: TRBV4-2; size: NA; D: NA; J: TRBJ1-1; CDR3: CASSQDQQGRTEAFF; DNA: TGTGCCAGCAGCCAAGATCAACAGGGACGGACTGAAGCTTTCTTT
V: TRBV10-3; size: once; D: TRBD2; J: TRBJ2-1; CDR3: CAISEGLAGGPVEQFF; DNA: TGTGCCATCAGTGAGGGGCTAGCGGGAGGGCCGGTTGAGCAGTTCTTC
V: TRBV2; size: few; D: TRBD1; J: TRBJ2-3; CDR3: CASRGQGPPTDTQYF; DNA: TGTGCCAGCAGGGGACAGGGACCCCCTACAGATACGCAGTATTTT
V: TRBV5-1; size: few; D: NA; J: TRBJ2-7; CDR3: CASSFPENGTYEQYF; DNA: TGCGCCAGCAGCTTTCCGGAAAACGGGACTTACGAGCAGTACTTC
V: TRBV5-1; size: NA; D: NA; J: TRBJ2-3; CDR3: CASSYERLRDTQYF; DNA: TGCGCCAGCAGCTATGAGCGCCTGCGAGATACGCAGTATTTT
V: TRBV5-1; size: NA; D: NA; J: TRBJ2-7; CDR3: CASSFGLSPSSYEQYF; DNA: TGCGCCAGCAGTTTTGGACTTTCACCGAGCTCCTACGAGCAGTACTTC
V: TRBV5-1; size: NA; D: NA; J: TRBJ2-7; CDR3: CASSLGLHTYEQYF; DNA: TGCGCCAGCAGCCTGGGACTCCATACGTACGAGCAGTACTTC
V: TRBV29-1; size: NA; D: NA; J: TRBJ2-7; CDR3: CSVEGSRGSYEQYF; DNA: TGCAGCGTTGAAGGTAGTAGAGGCTCCTACGAGCAGTACTTC
V: TRBV25-1; size: NA; D: TRBD1; J: TRBJ1-2; CDR3: CASTAPGTGGYGYTF; DNA: TGTGCCAGCACCGCCCCTGGGACAGGGGGCTATGGCTACACCTTC
V: TRBV12-3/TRBV12-4; size: few; D: TRBD1; J: TRBJ1-2; CDR3: CASSLDRGREGYGYTF; DNA: TGTGCCAGCAGTTTGGACAGGGGAAGGGAAGGCTATGGCTACACCTTC
V: TRBV6-2/TRBV6-3; size: few; D: TRBD2; J: TRBJ2-5; CDR3: CASSHRGRETQYF; DNA: TGTGCCAGCAGTCACCGCGGGAGGGAGACCCAGTACTTC
V: TRBV7-2; size: NA; D: NA; J: TRBJ1-2; CDR3: CASSKDLRTVAGYTF; DNA: TGTGCCAGCAGCAAAGATCTTAGGACAGTGGCTGGCTACACCTTC
V: TRBV5-1; size: NA; D: NA; J: TRBJ2-7; CDR3: CASSLDSPPEQYF; DNA: TGCGCCAGCAGCTTGGACAGCCCACCCGAGCAGTACTTC
V: TRBV7-2; size: NA; D: NA; J: TRBJ1-1; CDR3: CASSTLDSNTEAFF; DNA: TGTGCCAGCAGCACCTTGGACAGCAACACTGAAGCTTTCTTT
V: TRBV4-3; size: few; D: NA; J: TRBJ2-1; CDR3: CASSFLSGNEQFF; DNA: TGCGCCAGCAGCTTCCTTAGCGGTAATGAGCAGTTCTTC
V: TRBV5-6; size: many; D: NA; J: TRBJ1-2; CDR3: CASSLDGSARGYGYTF; DNA: TGTGCCAGCAGCTTGGATGGCTCAGCTAGAGGCTATGGCTACACCTTC
V: TRBV10-3; size: NA; D: TRBD1; J: TRBJ1-2; CDR3: CAISEPLDREGYGYTF; DNA: TGTGCCATCAGTGAGCCTCTCGACAGGGAGGGCTATGGCTACACCTTC
V: TRBV5-6; size: NA; D: NA; J: TRBJ2-3; CDR3: CASSHIDGSTDTQYF; DNA: TGTGCCAGCAGCCACATAGACGGTAGCACAGATACGCAGTATTTT
V: TRBV7-2; size: few; D: NA; J: TRBJ1-2; CDR3: CASSSTDGGNYGYTF; DNA: TGTGCCAGCAGCTCAACAGACGGGGGGAACTATGGCTACACCTTC
V: TRBV6-5; size: NA; D: TRBD2; J: TRBJ2-1; CDR3: CASGIAGGAYNEQFF; DNA: TGTGCCAGCGGCATAGCGGGAGGAGCCTACAATGAGCAGTTCTTC
V: TRBV5-1; size: NA; D: NA; J: TRBJ2-3; CDR3: CASSRQVTDTQYF; DNA: TGCGCCAGCAGCCGACAGGTCACAGATACGCAGTATTTT
V: TRBV12-3/TRBV12-4; size: NA; D: TRBD2; J: TRBJ2-1; CDR3: CASSRSSGVYNEQFF; DNA: TGTGCCAGCAGCCGAAGTAGCGGGGTCTACAATGAGCAGTTCTTC
V: TRBV5-6; size: NA; D: NA; J: TRBJ2-2; CDR3: CASSPGRRYTGELFF; DNA: TGTGCCAGCAGCCCAGGGAGGCGCTACACCGGGGAGCTGTTTTTT
V: TRBV29-1; size: NA; D: TRBD1; J: TRBJ1-5; CDR3: CSASRTGQNQPQHF; DNA: TGCAGCGCCTCTCGGACAGGCCAAAATCAGCCCCAGCATTTT
V: TRBV20-1; size: NA; D: TRBD1; J: TRBJ1-5; CDR3: CSARRDRGPVGNQPQHF; DNA: TGCAGTGCTAGACGCGACAGGGGGCCGGTGGGCAATCAGCCCCAGCATTTT
V: TRBV20-1; size: NA; D: TRBD1; J: TRBJ2-7; CDR3: CSASPGQGGYEQYF; DNA: TGCAGTGCATCCCCCGGACAGGGGGGATACGAGCAGTACTTC
V: TRBV5-1; size: NA; D: TRBD2; J: TRBJ2-1; CDR3: CASTREGLDEQFF; DNA: TGCGCCAGCACTCGGGAGGGCCTCGATGAGCAGTTCTTC
V: TRBV29-1; size: NA; D: NA; J: TRBJ2-4; CDR3: CSVEEAKNIQYF; DNA: TGCAGCGTCGAAGAAGCCAAAAACATTCAGTACTTC
V: TRBV5-1; size: NA; D: TRBD1; J: TRBJ1-2; CDR3: CASASTGSNFYGYTF; DNA: TGCGCCAGCGCTTCGACAGGGTCGAATTTCTATGGCTACACCTTC
V: TRBV27; size: few; D: TRBD2; J: TRBJ2-7; CDR3: CASSTERDLSYEQYF; DNA: TGTGCCAGCAGTACCGAGCGGGACCTCTCCTACGAGCAGTACTTC
V: TRBV19; size: NA; D: NA; J: TRBJ1-2; CDR3: CASNSGALGYTF; DNA: TGTGCCAGTAACTCGGGGGCCCTTGGCTACACCTTC
V: TRBV5-6; size: NA; D: NA; J: TRBJ1-1; CDR3: CASRQSGQEIGAFF; DNA: TGTGCCAGCAGGCAATCGGGACAAGAAATCGGAGCTTTCTTT
V: TRBV20-1; size: NA; D: TRBD2; J: TRBJ2-1; CDR3: CSATGLAELYEQFF; DNA: TGTAGTGCTACGGGACTAGCGGAGTTATATGAGCAGTTCTTC
V: TRBV11-2; size: few; D: NA; J: TRBJ2-7; CDR3: CASTSRDRAYEQYF; DNA: TGTGCCAGCACCAGCCGGGACCGTGCCTACGAGCAGTACTTC
V: TRBV29-1; size: few; D: NA; J: TRBJ2-3; CDR3: CSAGILTDTQYF; DNA: TGCAGTGCCGGGATCTTAACAGATACGCAGTATTTT
V: TRBV3-1; size: NA; D: NA; J: TRBJ2-6; CDR3: CASSQSGSGANVLTF; DNA: TGTGCCAGCAGCCAGTCCGGGTCCGGGGCCAACGTCCTGACTTTC
V: TRBV20-1; size: NA; D: TRBD2; J: TRBJ2-3; CDR3: CSARTSGRDPGDTQYF; DNA: TGCAGTGCTAGAACTAGCGGGAGAGACCCGGGAGATACGCAGTATTTT
V: TRBV20-1; size: NA; D: NA; J: TRBJ2-7; CDR3: CSAKMIHEQYF; DNA: TGCAGTGCTAAAATGATCCACGAGCAGTACTTC
V: TRBV3-1; size: NA; D: NA; J: TRBJ2-3; CDR3: CASSQRRGTTLGSDTQYF; DNA: TGTGCCAGCAGCCAACGCAGGGGTACAACTTTAGGAAGCGATACGCAGTATTTT